This T cell receptor (beta chain) was recorded in a study of blood T cell repertoires in COVID-19. Study-level information: Sources were T cells, B-cell-depleted T cells, or PBMCs; the material itself was cDNA or gDNA.

Assay: immunoSEQ multiplex PCR; the TCRdb copy retains only in-frame clones and omits some. The sample carries more than 95,000 clones, roughly 87% recorded once. Source material: peripheral blood. The TCR was taken from a human donor in a cohort sampled during active COVID-19.

The CDR3 DNA is TGTGCCAGCTCACCAGGCCCGGGACTAGCGGGAGCGGGCAAAAACATTCAGTACTTC. This codes for CASSPGPGLAGAGKNIQYF. The rearrangement joins TRBV18 to TRBJ2-4; TRBD2 aligns across 14 bases. This CDR3 region has 19 residues. Germline V gene lookup returns CDR1 KGHSH and CDR2 LQKENI. The ends lost 2 bases at V and 3 bases at J; junction bases unmatched: 9. The full variable domain, in which reference TRBV18 and TRBJ2-4 provide the parts outside the CDR3, is NAGVMQNPRHLVRRRGQEARLRCSPMKGHSHVYWYRQLPEEGLKFMVYLQKENIIDESGMPKERFSAEFPKEGPSILRIQQVVRGDSAAYFCASSPGPGLAGAGKNIQYFGAGTRLSVL.